The following is a T cell receptor (beta chain) sequence with its context. This clone was observed once. The clone's antigen remains unknown. The record has no base qualities; no much larger clone is one base away. These data originate in a study of blood T cell repertoires in COVID-19 (dated by TCRdb to 2018 to 2020). The study in broad terms: Samples covering the acute and convalescent phases of COVID-19 were provided by collaborators in the United States, Italy and Spain. The prospective study material was composed of cDNA or gDNA derived from T cells, B-cell-depleted T cells, or PBMCs. Deeply sampled blood TCRbeta repertoires from subjects exposed to, actively infected with, or recovered from COVID-19 were included in the dataset. The repertoires were released in a freely available public database meant as a resource for research on the immune response to SARS-CoV-2. Samples came from the ongoing ImmuneRACE study (first 160 participants) plus 1,254 subjects from 6 global collaborators. Nearly every sample came with metadata listing a de-identified subject ID, COVID-19 status, age in years and sex. Where available, HLA class I and class II types were taken from metadata supplied by the sample provider and were not determined by assay-based typing. Results the study describes overall, beyond this receptor: The amount of clinical and demographic metadata varied by source and participant and was provided uncurated.

Each collaborating institution followed its own protocols to collect whole blood in K2EDTA tubes. For TCRbeta analysis, collaborator samples were shipped as frozen whole blood, as isolated PBMCs, or as DNA extracted from either sample type. TCRbeta CDR3 regions were amplified from genomic DNA using the immunoSEQ Assay, a bias-controlled multiplex PCR. On the authors' methods: The number of nucleated cells in each sample was estimated from the amplification of reference gene primers within the assay. Sequence reads were collapsed and filtered to measure the absolute abundance of every unique TCRbeta CDR3 rearrangement. For each sample, productive Simpson clonality was calculated by taking the square root of Simpson's diversity index across productive rearrangements. This is the immuneACCESS table as TCRdb keeps it, with only in-frame sequences that have V and J called. A part of the clones is gone; compared with another copy, unresolved V genes explain less than half, and the rest is unexplained. From that table come the V and J calls and clone size; the DNA was used to work out D and trimming. The sample table records 95,000 to 150,000 clones; 70% to 85% of these occur just once. The top ten clones comprise around 4.5% of the sample.

Unmatched junction bases come to 9, with V trimmed by 3 bases and J by 4 bases. For CDR1 and CDR2, the germline V gene lists ENHRY and SYGVKD. Its CDR3 holds 16 amino acids, cysteine through valine. Here the CDR3 DNA is all that survives: 48 bases in frame from base 1. Sequencing used peripheral blood. This TCR was recovered from a woman in her 70s with acute or convalescent COVID-19. The V and J genes are TRBV10-3 and TRBJ2-7, with 10 central nucleotides matching TRBD1. Read as DNA, the sequence is TGTGCCATCAGTGACCCGAACCGGGACAGGGGTTACGAGCAGTACGTC. Its protein is CAISDPNRDRGYEQYV.